In its sample, the clone carrying this T cell receptor (beta chain) was seen once. What it binds is unknown. Other nucleotide sequences in the sample specify the same CDR3. The PCR made use of 60 Vbeta and 13 Jbeta primers. Clones were sequenced by immunoSEQ multiplex PCR, and TCRdb holds only the in-frame ones, with some missing. The sample gives some 200,000 clones, about 80% of which show up once; approximately 2.9% is in the top ten. The entry originates in a study of cytomegalovirus exposure and HLA in healthy donors. Study-wide findings and caveats: Reportedly, TCR beta sequences accurately predicted HLA-A and HLA-B alleles in most subjects.

V was clipped by 5 bases and J by 7 bases; unmatched bases: 4. The CDR3 runs to 13 residues. Looked up from germline, CDR1 is MNHEY and CDR2 is SVGAGI. The receptor was isolated from a woman aged 50 to 65 in good health and CMV-seropositive. This chain connects TRBV6-5 to TRBJ1-5, with 8 bases fitting TRBD1. The material sequenced was PBMCs. DNA of the CDR3: TGTGCCAGCAGTAGGACAGGGAACCAGCCCCAGCATTTT. Translating gives CASSRTGNQPQHF.